These 3 T cell receptor beta chains were sequenced from one sample in a study of high-grade serous ovarian cancer treatment subgroups. The data were produced by immunoSEQ multiplex PCR, yet TCRdb's version contains in-frame clones alone and is incomplete. The sample carries a few thousand clones, about two thirds recorded once. Tumor samples were taken before definitive surgery or chemotherapy. Sequencing was done on a sample of tumor tissue. The origin of the receptors is a human donor with high-grade serous ovarian cancer.

J is TRBJ1-2 and V is TRBV16, with 10 bases lining up with TRBD1. The germline V gene has CDR1 KGHSY and CDR2 FQNENV. Losses at the gene ends were 4 bases for V and 4 bases for J; bases not matched to a gene: 9. This CDR3 spans 16 amino acids. CDR3 in amino acids: CASSPPPGQGTYGYTF. The CDR3, as DNA: TGTGCCAGCAGCCCTCCGCCGGGACAGGGGACCTATGGCTACACCTTC.

The chain combines TRBV5-4 with TRBJ2-2, with D tentatively TRBD1 (6 bases). The V gene lost 2 bases and the J gene lost 0 bases, with 11 bases spanning the gap. CDR3 size: 16 residues. From germline, CDR1 is SGHNT and CDR2 YYREEE (reference sequence). The CDR3 DNA reads TGTGCCAGCAGCTTATCCAGGGGCGCGAACACCGGGGAGCTGTTTTTT. As protein: CASSLSRGANTGELFF.

The V gene is TRBV7-3, the J gene TRBJ2-7, with 10 bases identical to TRBD1. V lost 2 bases and J lost 2; bases outside the gene matches: 6. Germline CDR1 is SGHTA and CDR2 is FQGTGA. CDR3 length: 16 residues. The CDR3 sequence: CASSLDTGTGAYEQYF. CDR3 in DNA: TGTGCCAGCAGCTTAGATACCGGGACAGGGGCCTACGAGCAGTACTTC.